This T cell receptor beta chain was recovered during a study of blood T cell repertoires in COVID-19. Study-wide context: PBMCs, B-cell-depleted T cells, or T cells provided the cDNA or gDNA that made up the material.

Here immunoSEQ multiplex PCR was the method, and the copy in TCRdb shows in-frame clones only, minus some. The sample contains about 140,000 clones, 85% to 90% of which appear only once. This clone appeared a single time. Germline CDR1 is SEHNR and CDR2 is FQNEAQ (reference sequence). This CDR3 contains 15 residues. V was clipped by 1 base and J by 1 base, with 10 bases between them. This sequence was found in a woman aged 80 or over with acute or convalescent COVID-19. Material for sequencing was peripheral blood. The V call is TRBV7-9, the J call TRBJ1-1; D is undetermined. CDR3 DNA: TGTGCCAGCAGCTTAGGCAGGCGCCGGAACACTGAAGCTTTCTTT. Amino acids: CASSLGRRRNTEAFF.